This TCR beta chain was profiled in a study of tumor-infiltrating lymphocytes in primary liver carcinoma. Of note for this clonotype: The junction does not match germline at one end; this may be a read error.

It was from approximately 22-30 mg of unsorted bulk tissue that RNA and DNA were co-extracted. Samples came from superior, inferior, lateral poles and tumor centre. Germline lookup yields CDR1 SQVTM and CDR2 ANQGSEA. The CDR3 length is 15 residues. Total RNA (around 500 ng) served as template for TCR beta cDNA synthesis primed by a constant-region primer. Libraries covering TCR beta were generated through three nested multiplex PCR rounds (using a slightly modified ARM-PCR). Amplification in the first two PCR rounds was performed using TRBV1-TRBV30 forward primers and a C-beta reverse primer for about 10 cycles each. MiXCR, applied by TCRdb to the multiplex PCR reads, yields one record per CDR3 protein. The table lists about 64,000 distinct CDR3 sequences, over 60% of them singletons.

The source of this sequence is a man between 40 and 49 years old with primary liver carcinoma and hepatitis B virus infection. This rearrangement joins TRBV29-1 to TRBJ1-1; 8 nucleotides agree with TRBD1. Specimen: liver tumor tissue from sampling region 4. The subset is: tumor region T4, right-lateral pole. CDR3 loop: CSVAGGWGMYTEAFF. In DNA, the CDR3 is TGCAGCGTTGCAGGGGGCTGGGGGATGTACACTGAAGCCTTCTTT.